The clone carrying this T cell receptor beta chain occurred a few times. The antigen remains unidentified. This sample stems from a study of cytomegalovirus exposure and HLA in healthy donors. Findings and caveats of the study: For most subjects, TCR beta sequences were reported to predict HLA-A and HLA-B alleles with accuracy.

Primers included in the PCR were 60 Vbeta and 13 Jbeta primers. The table came from immunoSEQ multiplex PCR; TCRdb's copy has only in-frame clones and leaves some out. The sample comprises 88,000 or so clones, approximately 65% of which are singletons, and 4.4% rests with the top ten. The CDR3 contains 15 residues. The V gene's germline CDR1 is LGHNA and CDR2 YNFKEQ. V was clipped by 3 bases and J by 0 bases; unmatched bases: 4. The chain couples TRBV4-2 to TRBJ2-7; 8 bases align to TRBD2. The specimen was PBMCs. The TCR was taken from a male donor in good health and CMV-seropositive. CDR3 nucleotides: TGTGCCAGCAGCCAGGGACGGGAGGGCTCCTACGAGCAGTACTTC. This encodes CASSQGREGSYEQYF.